The rows below give T cell receptor beta chains drawn from one sample of a study of cytotoxic CD8 clonotypes in ibrutinib-treated CLL. Method: immunoSEQ multiplex PCR; TCRdb's copy keeps in-frame clones and lacks some. Altogether about 120,000 clones are present, about 58% being singletons, with the ten largest covering about 40%. The sample in question was PBMCs, obtained after 24 months of ibrutinib treatment. These receptors came from a human donor with chronic lymphocytic leukemia. Each CDR3 is given with its conserved first and last residue. The order of the fields is clone size, D gene, V gene, J gene, CDR3 protein, CDR3 DNA. A D gene is named only where the DNA matches it firmly. The size entry is marked missing in some rows and otherwise reads once, few, many or a size class.

>NA|NA|TRBV5-1|TRBJ2-5
CASSRGLIQETQYF
TGCGCCAGCAGTCGGGGCCTGATCCAAGAGACCCAGTACTTC
>once|TRBD1|TRBV6-5|TRBJ2-7
CASRPRQGSNYEQYF
TGTGCCAGCAGACCCCGACAGGGAAGCAACTACGAGCAGTACTTC
>few|NA|TRBV6-5|TRBJ1-2
CASSIGRGYGYTF
TGTGCCAGCAGTATCGGACGGGGCTATGGCTACACCTTC
>few|NA|TRBV30|TRBJ1-1
CAWSVMNTEAFF
TGTGCCTGGAGTGTTATGAACACTGAAGCTTTCTTT
>NA|NA|TRBV28|TRBJ1-5
CASSGPGGYQPQHF
TGTGCCAGCAGTGGGCCGGGCGGGTATCAGCCCCAGCATTTT
>NA|TRBD2|TRBV7-2|TRBJ2-2
CASSLGGGARNTGELFF
TGTGCCAGCAGCTTAGGCGGGGGGGCACGGAACACCGGGGAGCTGTTTTTT
>NA|NA|TRBV7-3|TRBJ1-5
CASSTQQGQPQHF
TGTGCCAGCAGCACACAACAAGGTCAGCCCCAGCATTTT
>NA|TRBD1|TRBV18|TRBJ2-1
CASSPPGTESEQFF
TGTGCCAGCTCACCACCAGGGACAGAGAGTGAGCAGTTCTTC
>NA|TRBD1|TRBV28|TRBJ1-2
CASTDKGQGLYGYTF
TGTGCCAGCACCGATAAGGGACAGGGACTCTATGGCTACACCTTC
>NA|TRBD2|TRBV30|TRBJ2-3
CAWSRGTSGGTTDTQYF
TGTGCCTGGAGTCGGGGGACTAGCGGGGGGACCACAGATACGCAGTATTTT
>NA|NA|TRBV30|TRBJ1-6
CARSSVESPLHF
TGTGCCCGTTCCTCGGTTGAATCACCCCTCCACTTT
>NA|NA|TRBV5-1|TRBJ2-5
CASSSSAAGQETQYF
TGCGCCAGCAGCTCCTCCGCGGCAGGGCAAGAGACCCAGTACTTC
>NA|TRBD2|TRBV6-1|TRBJ2-3
CASRRERGSTDTQYF
TGTGCCAGTCGGAGGGAGCGGGGGTCCACAGATACGCAGTATTTT
>NA|NA|TRBV18|TRBJ2-1
CASSRGFGGDNEQFF
TGTGCCAGCTCACGGGGTTTTGGAGGCGACAATGAGCAGTTCTTC
>NA|NA|TRBV4-2|TRBJ2-7
CASSQEARVGEQYF
TGTGCCAGCAGCCAAGAGGCTAGGGTTGGCGAGCAGTACTTC
>NA|NA|TRBV6-5|TRBJ1-3
CASSSDLRPSGNTIYF
TGTGCCAGCAGTTCGGACCTTCGCCCCTCTGGAAACACCATATATTTT
>NA|NA|TRBV6-5|TRBJ1-6
CASSYSVYNSPLHF
TGTGCCAGCAGTTACTCGGTCTATAATTCACCCCTCCACTTT
>once|TRBD2|TRBV30|TRBJ2-5
CAWSPASGGQETQYF
TGTGCCTGGAGTCCCGCTAGCGGGGGGCAAGAGACCCAGTACTTC
>NA|NA|TRBV15|TRBJ2-1
CATSRDPADNEQFF
TGTGCCACCAGCAGAGATCCGGCTGACAATGAGCAGTTCTTC
>NA|NA|TRBV6-5|TRBJ1-1
CASSYLRNTEAFF
TGTGCCAGCAGTTACCTCAGAAACACTGAAGCTTTCTTT
>once|NA|TRBV28|TRBJ1-5
CASSREVNQPQHF
TGTGCCAGCAGCCGAGAGGTCAATCAGCCCCAGCATTTT
>few|NA|TRBV7-2|TRBJ1-1
CASSLEVDTEAFF
TGTGCCAGCAGCTTAGAGGTTGACACTGAAGCTTTCTTT
>NA|NA|TRBV7-9|TRBJ2-7
CASSRLAQAVSSYEQYF
TGTGCCAGCAGCCGTCTTGCACAGGCCGTGAGCTCCTACGAGCAGTACTTC
>NA|TRBD1|TRBV5-1|TRBJ2-3
CASSFGRGQPDTQYF
TGCGCCAGCAGCTTCGGCAGGGGGCAACCAGATACGCAGTATTTT